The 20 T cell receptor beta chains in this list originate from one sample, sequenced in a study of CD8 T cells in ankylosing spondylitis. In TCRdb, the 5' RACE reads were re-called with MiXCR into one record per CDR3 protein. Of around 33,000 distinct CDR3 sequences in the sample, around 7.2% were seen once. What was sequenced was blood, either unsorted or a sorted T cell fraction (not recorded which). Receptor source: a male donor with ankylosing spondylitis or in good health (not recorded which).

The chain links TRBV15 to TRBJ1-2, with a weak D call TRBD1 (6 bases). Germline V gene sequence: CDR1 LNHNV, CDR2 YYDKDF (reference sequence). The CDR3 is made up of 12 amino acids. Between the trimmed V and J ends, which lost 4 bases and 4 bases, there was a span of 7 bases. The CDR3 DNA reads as TGTGCCACCAGCAAACAGGGCTATGGCTACACCTTC. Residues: CATSKQGYGYTF.

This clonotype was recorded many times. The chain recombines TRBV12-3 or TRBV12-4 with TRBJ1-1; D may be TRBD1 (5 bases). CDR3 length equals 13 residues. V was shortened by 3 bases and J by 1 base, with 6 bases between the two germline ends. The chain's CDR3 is CASSLGPNTEAFF. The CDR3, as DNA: TGTGCCAGCAGTTTGGGACCGAACACTGAAGCTTTCTTT.

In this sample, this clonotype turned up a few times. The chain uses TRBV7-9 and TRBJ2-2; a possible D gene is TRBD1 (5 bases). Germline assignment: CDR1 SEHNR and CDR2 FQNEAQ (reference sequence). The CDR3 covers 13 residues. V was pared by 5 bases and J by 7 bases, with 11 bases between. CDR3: CASSPNTGGELFF. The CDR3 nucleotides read TGTGCCAGCAGCCCGAATACAGGCGGGGAGCTGTTTTTT.

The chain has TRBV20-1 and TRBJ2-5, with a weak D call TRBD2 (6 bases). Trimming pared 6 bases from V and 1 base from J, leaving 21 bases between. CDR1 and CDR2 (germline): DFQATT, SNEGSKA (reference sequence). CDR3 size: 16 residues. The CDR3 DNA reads TGCAGTGCCTCGGGGGAGCAGCCCTCGACCCAAGAGACCCAGTACTTC. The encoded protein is CSASGEQPSTQETQYF.

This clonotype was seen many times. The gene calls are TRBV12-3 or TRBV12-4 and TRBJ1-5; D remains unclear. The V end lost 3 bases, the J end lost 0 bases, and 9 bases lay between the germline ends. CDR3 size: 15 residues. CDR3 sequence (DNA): TGTGCCAGCAGTTTCTCGGTGAATAGCAATCAGCCCCAGCATTTT. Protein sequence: CASSFSVNSNQPQHF.

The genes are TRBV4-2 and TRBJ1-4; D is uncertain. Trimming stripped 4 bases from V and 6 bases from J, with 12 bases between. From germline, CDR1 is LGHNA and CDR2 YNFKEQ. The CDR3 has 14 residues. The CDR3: CASSPGEGDEKLFF. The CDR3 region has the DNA TGTGCCAGCAGCCCCGGGGAGGGAGATGAAAAACTGTTTTTT.

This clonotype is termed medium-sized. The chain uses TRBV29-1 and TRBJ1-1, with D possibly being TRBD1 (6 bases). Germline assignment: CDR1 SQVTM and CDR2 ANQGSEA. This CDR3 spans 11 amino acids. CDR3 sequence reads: CPFNRGTEAFF. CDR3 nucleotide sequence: TGCCCCTTTAATAGGGGGACTGAAGCTTTCTTT.

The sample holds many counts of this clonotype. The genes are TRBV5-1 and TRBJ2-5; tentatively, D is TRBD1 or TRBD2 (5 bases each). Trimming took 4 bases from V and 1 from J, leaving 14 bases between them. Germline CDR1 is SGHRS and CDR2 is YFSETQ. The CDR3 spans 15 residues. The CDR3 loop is CASSPSPGTQETQYF. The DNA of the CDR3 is TGCGCCAGCAGCCCCTCCCCCGGGACCCAAGAGACCCAGTACTTC.

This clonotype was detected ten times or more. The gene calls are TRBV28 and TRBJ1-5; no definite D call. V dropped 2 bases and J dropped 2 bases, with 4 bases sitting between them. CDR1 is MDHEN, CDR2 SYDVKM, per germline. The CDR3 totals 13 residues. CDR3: CASSLNRNQPQHF. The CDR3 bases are TGTGCCAGCAGTTTAAATCGCAATCAGCCCCAGCATTTT.

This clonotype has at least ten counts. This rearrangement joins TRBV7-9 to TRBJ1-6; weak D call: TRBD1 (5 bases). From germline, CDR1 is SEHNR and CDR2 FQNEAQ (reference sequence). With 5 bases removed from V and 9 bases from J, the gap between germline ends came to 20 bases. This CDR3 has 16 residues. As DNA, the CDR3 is TGTGCCAGCAGCCGCATGTCTGGGGCCCAGGGTTCACCCCTCCACTTT. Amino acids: CASSRMSGAQGSPLHF.

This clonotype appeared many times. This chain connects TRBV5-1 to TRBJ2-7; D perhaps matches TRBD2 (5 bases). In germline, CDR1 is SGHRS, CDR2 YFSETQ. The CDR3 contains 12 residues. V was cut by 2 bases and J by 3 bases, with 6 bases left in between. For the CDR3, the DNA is TGCGCCAGCAGCTTAAGCGGCTACGAGCAGTACTTC. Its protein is CASSLSGYEQYF.

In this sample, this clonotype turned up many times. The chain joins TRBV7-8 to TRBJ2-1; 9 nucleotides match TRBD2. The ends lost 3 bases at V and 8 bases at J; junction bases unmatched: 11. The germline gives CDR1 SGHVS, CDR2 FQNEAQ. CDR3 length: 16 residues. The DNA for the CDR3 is TGTGCCAGCAGCTTCAGCCGGGCTAGCGGGGAGGATGAGCAGTTCTTC. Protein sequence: CASSFSRASGEDEQFF.

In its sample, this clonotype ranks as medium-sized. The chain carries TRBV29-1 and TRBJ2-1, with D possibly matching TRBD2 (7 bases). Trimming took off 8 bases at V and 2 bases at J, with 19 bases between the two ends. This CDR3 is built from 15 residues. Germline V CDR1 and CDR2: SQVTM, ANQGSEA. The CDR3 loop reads CSSLGGGAPYNEQFF. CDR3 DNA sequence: TGCAGCTCTCTTGGGGGGGGCGCTCCCTACAATGAGCAGTTCTTC.

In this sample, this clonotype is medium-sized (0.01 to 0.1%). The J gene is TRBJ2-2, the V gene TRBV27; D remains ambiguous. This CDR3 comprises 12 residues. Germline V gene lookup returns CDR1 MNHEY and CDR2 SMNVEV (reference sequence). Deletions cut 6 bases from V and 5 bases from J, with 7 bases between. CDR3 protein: CASSYSTGELFF. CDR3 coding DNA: TGTGCCAGCAGCTATTCAACCGGGGAGCTGTTTTTT.

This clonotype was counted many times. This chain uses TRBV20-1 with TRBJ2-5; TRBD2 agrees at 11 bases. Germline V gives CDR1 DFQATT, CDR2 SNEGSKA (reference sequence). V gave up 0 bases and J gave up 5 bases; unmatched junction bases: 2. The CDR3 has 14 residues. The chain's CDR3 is CSARELAGVETQYF. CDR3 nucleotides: TGCAGTGCTAGAGAACTAGCGGGAGTGGAGACCCAGTACTTC.

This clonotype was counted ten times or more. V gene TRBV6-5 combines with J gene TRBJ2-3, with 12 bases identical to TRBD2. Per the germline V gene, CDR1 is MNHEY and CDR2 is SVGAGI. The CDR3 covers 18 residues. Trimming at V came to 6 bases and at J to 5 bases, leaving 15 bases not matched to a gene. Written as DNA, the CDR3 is TGTGCCAGCAGACCTCGACCCGAGGCTAGCGGGAGGGGAGATACGCAGTATTTT. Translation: CASRPRPEASGRGDTQYF.

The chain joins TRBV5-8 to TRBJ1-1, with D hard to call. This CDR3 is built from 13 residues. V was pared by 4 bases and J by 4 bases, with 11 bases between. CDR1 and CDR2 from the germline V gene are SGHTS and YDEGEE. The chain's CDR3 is CASSPHWGTEAFF. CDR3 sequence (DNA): TGTGCCAGCAGCCCGCACTGGGGCACTGAAGCTTTCTTT.

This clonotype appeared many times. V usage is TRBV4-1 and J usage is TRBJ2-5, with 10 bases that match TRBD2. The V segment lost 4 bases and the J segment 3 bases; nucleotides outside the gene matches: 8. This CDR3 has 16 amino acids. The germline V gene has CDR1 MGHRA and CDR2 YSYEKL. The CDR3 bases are TGCGCCAGCAGCCTCTCGAGCGGGAGGGCGGAAGAGACCCAGTACTTC. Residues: CASSLSSGRAEETQYF.

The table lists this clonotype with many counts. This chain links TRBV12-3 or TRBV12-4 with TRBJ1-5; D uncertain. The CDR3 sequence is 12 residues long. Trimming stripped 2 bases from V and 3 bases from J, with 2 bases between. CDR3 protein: CASSLLNQPQHF. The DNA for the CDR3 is TGTGCCAGCAGTTTACTCAATCAGCCCCAGCATTTT.

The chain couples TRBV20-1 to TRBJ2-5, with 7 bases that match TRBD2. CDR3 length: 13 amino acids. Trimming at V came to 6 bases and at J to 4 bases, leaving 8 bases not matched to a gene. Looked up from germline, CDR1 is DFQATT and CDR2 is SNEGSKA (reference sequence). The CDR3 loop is CSAILASPETQYF. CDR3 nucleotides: TGCAGTGCAATACTAGCGAGTCCAGAGACCCAGTACTTC.